These 7 T cell receptor beta chains share one sample of origin, sequenced in a study of blood T cell repertoires in COVID-19. TCRdb's copy holds only in-frame clones and misses some; the assay was immunoSEQ multiplex PCR. The table has about 37,000 clones, around nine tenths seen once; the top ten hold 62%. The sequencing sample was made of peripheral blood. The receptor source for this set is a man aged 65 to 85 with acute or convalescent COVID-19.

The chain carries TRBV7-8 and TRBJ1-2, with D possibly TRBD1 on 5 matching bases. V was pared by 3 bases and J by 3 bases, with 17 bases between. The V gene's germline CDR1 is SGHVS and CDR2 FQNEAQ. CDR3 length: 16 residues. CDR3 sequence (DNA): TGTGCCAGCAGCTTTTTCCGGGGGATCGTGTACTATGGCTACACCTTC. Translation gives CASSFFRGIVYYGYTF.

This CDR3 reads CASTAGLSGANVLTF. CDR3 nucleotide sequence: TGTGCCAGCACCGCTGGCCTCTCTGGGGCCAACGTCCTGACTTTC. The chain uses TRBV5-4 and TRBJ2-6; D is unresolved. CDR1 SGHNT and CDR2 YYREEE come from the germline V gene (reference sequence). The CDR3 spans 15 residues. Trimming removed 6 bases at V and 0 bases at J, with 10 bases between.

The chain is built from TRBV29-1 and TRBJ2-3; 10 bases are a match to TRBD2. The CDR3 spans 13 residues. Trimming cost V 7 bases and J 3 bases; bases outside gene matches: 4. The V gene's germline CDR1 is SQVTM and CDR2 ANQGSEA. The CDR3 DNA reads as TGCAGCGCCAAACTAGCGGGGACAGATACGCAGTATTTT. Protein: CSAKLAGTDTQYF.

This chain uses TRBV4-3 with TRBJ2-1; TRBD2 matches at 11 bases. The V segment lost 3 bases and the J segment 0 bases; nucleotides outside the gene matches: 4. CDR3 length equals 17 residues. Germline V gives CDR1 LGHNA, CDR2 YSLEER. This chain's CDR3 is CASSHLGTSGSYNEQFF. CDR3 bases: TGCGCCAGCAGCCACCTGGGGACTAGCGGCTCCTACAATGAGCAGTTCTTC.

This clone is a singleton in its sample. The V call is TRBV7-9, the J call TRBJ2-6; 12 bases fit TRBD2. Germline V lookup: CDR1 SEHNR, CDR2 FQNEAQ (reference sequence). CDR3 length: 20 amino acids. The ends lost 7 bases at V and 1 base at J; junction bases unmatched: 14. CDR3 sequence reads: CASTRPPTSGRTSGANVLTF. Written as DNA, the CDR3 is TGTGCCAGCACCCGACCGCCCACTAGCGGGAGGACTTCTGGGGCCAACGTCCTGACTTTC.

This chain uses TRBV3-1 (or the pseudogene TRBV3-2) with TRBJ1-5, with D uncertain. V was pared by 4 bases and J by 0 bases, with 13 bases between. The CDR3 runs 16 residues. The germline V gene has CDR1 LGHDT and CDR2 YNNKEL (reference sequence). CDR3 in DNA: TGTGCCAGCAGCCGAGAAGAGGCAGATAGCAATCAGCCCCAGCATTTT. As protein: CASSREEADSNQPQHF.

This clone was counted many times. The sample carries other DNA sequences with the same CDR3. CDR3 in DNA: TGTGCCAGCAGTGGCGGACAGCGGAACACTGAAGCTTTCTTT. Its protein product is CASSGGQRNTEAFF. The chain is built from TRBV6-2 or TRBV6-3 and TRBJ1-1, with a possible D match to TRBD1 (6 bases). This CDR3 has 14 residues. Germline CDR1 and CDR2: MNHEY and SVGEGT. V was cut by 5 bases and J by 1 base, with 11 bases left in between.